The clone carrying this T cell receptor (beta chain) turned up a few times. Its matching antigen is unknown. Sequenced by immunoSEQ multiplex PCR; TCRdb stores in-frame clones only, minus some. The table lists 3,000 to 4,500 clones, 20% to 25% of them singletons. Trimming cost V 5 bases and J 3 bases, with 5 bases left between them. CDR3 length: 12 residues. Germline CDR1 is MNHGY and CDR2 is SAAAGT. These data come from a study of T cells in localized non-small cell lung cancer. General study results and limits: Adjacent lung was found to contain a median about 50 of the top 100 tumor clones. Without multi-region sequencing, intratumor heterogeneity could not be excluded.

The chain links TRBV6-8 to TRBJ2-4, with D unclear. Specimen: lung tumor tissue, collected before any cancer treatment. The receptor was isolated from a woman aged 40-75 years with stage I lung adenocarcinoma. In DNA, the CDR3 is TGTGCCAGCAGTATAGGCAAAAACATTCAGTACTTC. It is translated as CASSIGKNIQYF.